The rows below give T cell receptor beta chains drawn from one sample of a study of regulatory T cells in long-lasting Graves disease. Using its own MiXCR run on the multiplex PCR reads, TCRdb lists one record per CDR3 protein. The table shows some 280,000 distinct CDR3 sequences, with around a fifth occurring only once. The sample was peripheral blood mononuclear cells (PBMCs), taken when the disease was refractory, from a patient treated with antithyroid drugs. The receptors originated from a female donor with Graves disease. Each CDR3 is given with its conserved first and last residue.

TRBV12-3/TRBV12-4	TRBJ2-7	17	CASSLFPPGQGVHEQYF
TRBV27	TRBJ2-7	16	CASSSTLGDSHYEQYF
TRBV19	TRBJ1-5	14	CASSSDGDLQPQHF
TRBV11-2	TRBJ2-1	17	CASSLGTWGRVEGEQFF
TRBV30	TRBJ1-4	16	CAWSYPNTGGDEKLFF
TRBV7-9	TRBJ2-5	16	CASSLNPIAGGETQYF
TRBV6-5	TRBJ1-5	16	CASSYEPAEGNQPQHF
TRBV27	TRBJ1-1	13	CASSYNQGTEAFF
TRBV4-3	TRBJ2-7	17	CASSQERARGIPYEQYF
TRBV28	TRBJ2-7	12	CASSLMGSEQYF
TRBV3-1	TRBJ1-2	16	CASSQDDSQFAYGYTF
TRBV12-3/TRBV12-4	TRBJ1-2	15	CASSLIPGLYYGYTF
TRBV5-6	TRBJ2-7	15	CASSLPLAGDYEQYF
TRBV28	TRBJ1-3	13	CASSLRGANTIYF
TRBV6-1	TRBJ1-4	16	CASRVRDRTTNEKLFF
TRBV5-5	TRBJ2-7	17	CASSLGGRQGYGYEQYF
TRBV12-3/TRBV12-4	TRBJ1-1	15	CASSFRASTHLEAFF
TRBV10-3	TRBJ1-5	15	CAISDIDDRNQPQHF
TRBV28	TRBJ2-2	15	CASRDRTGDTGELFF
TRBV7-9	TRBJ2-7	14	CASSSTLTHYEQYF
TRBV15	TRBJ2-7	12	CATSRDLYEQYF
TRBV5-1	TRBJ2-1	12	CASSLREGEQFF
TRBV12-3/TRBV12-4	TRBJ2-2	16	CASSFLRQLNTGELFF
TRBV7-2	TRBJ2-7	15	CASSLVASGNYEQYF
TRBV4-3	TRBJ1-2	19	CASSQDPPTAYNLNYGYTF
TRBV7-9	TRBJ1-1	13	CARSLSGAERAFF
TRBV20-1	TRBJ2-7	14	CSAIPGQGAYEQYF
TRBV6-5	TRBJ1-5	18	CASSSTGTEFPRAQPQHF
TRBV12-3/TRBV12-4	TRBJ2-7	15	CASSRAGQGIHEQYF